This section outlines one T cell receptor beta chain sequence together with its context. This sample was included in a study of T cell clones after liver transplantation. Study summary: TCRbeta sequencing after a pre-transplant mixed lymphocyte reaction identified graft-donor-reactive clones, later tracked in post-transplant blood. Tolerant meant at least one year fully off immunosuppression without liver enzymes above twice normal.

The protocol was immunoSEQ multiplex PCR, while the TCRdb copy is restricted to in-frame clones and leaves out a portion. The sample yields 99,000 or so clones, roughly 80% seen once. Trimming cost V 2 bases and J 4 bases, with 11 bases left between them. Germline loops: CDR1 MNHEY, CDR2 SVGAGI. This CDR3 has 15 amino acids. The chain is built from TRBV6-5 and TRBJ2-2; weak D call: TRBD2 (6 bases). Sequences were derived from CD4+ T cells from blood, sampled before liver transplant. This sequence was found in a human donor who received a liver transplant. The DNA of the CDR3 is TGTGCCAGCAGTTACCAGGGACTCAGCACCGGGGAGCTGTTTTTT. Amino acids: CASSYQGLSTGELFF.